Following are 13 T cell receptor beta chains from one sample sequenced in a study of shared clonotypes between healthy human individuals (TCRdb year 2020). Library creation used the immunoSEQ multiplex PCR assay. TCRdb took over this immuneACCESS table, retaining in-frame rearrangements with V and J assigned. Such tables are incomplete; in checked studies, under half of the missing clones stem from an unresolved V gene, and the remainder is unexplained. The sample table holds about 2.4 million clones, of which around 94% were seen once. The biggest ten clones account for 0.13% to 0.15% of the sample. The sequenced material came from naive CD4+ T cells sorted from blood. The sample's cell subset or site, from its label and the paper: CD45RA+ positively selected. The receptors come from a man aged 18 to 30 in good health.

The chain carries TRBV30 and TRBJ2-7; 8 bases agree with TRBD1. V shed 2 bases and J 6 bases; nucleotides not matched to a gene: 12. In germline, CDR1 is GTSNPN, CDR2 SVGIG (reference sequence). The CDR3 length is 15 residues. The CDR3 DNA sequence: TGTGCCTGGAGTTCCGGACAGGGCAGTTTAGTCGAGCAGTACTTC. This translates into CAWSSGQGSLVEQYF. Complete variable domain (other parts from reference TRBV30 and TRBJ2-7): SQTIHQWPATLVQPVGSPLSLECTVEGTSNPNLYWYRQAAGRGLQLLFYSVGIGQISSEVPQNLSASRPQDRQFILSSKKLLLSDSGFYLCAWSSGQGSLVEQYFGPGTRLTVT.

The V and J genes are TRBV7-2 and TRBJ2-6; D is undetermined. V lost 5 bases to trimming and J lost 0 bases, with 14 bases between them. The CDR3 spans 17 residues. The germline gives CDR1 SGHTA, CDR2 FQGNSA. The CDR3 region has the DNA TGTGCCAGCAGCCTTCGGACCCAAAGCTCTGGGGCCAACGTCCTGACTTTC. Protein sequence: CASSLRTQSSGANVLTF.

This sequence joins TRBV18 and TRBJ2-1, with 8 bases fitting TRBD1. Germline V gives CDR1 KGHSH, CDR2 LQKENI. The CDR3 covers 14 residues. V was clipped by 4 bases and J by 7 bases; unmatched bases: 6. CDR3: CASSRQGAGNEQFF. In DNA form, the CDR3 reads TGTGCCAGCTCACGGCAGGGGGCGGGGAATGAGCAGTTCTTC.

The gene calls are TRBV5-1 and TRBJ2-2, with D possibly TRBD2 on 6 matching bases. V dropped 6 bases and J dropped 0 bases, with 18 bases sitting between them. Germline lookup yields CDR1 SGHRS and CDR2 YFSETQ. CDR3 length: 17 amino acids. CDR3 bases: TGCGCCAGCATCGGGCAGGCGGGAATAGCGAACACCGGGGAGCTGTTTTTT. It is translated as CASIGQAGIANTGELFF.

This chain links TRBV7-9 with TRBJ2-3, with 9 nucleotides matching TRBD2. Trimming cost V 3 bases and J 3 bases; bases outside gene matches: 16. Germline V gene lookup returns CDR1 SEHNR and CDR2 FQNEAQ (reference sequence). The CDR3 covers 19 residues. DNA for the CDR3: TGTGCCAGCAGCTTTGAGGGAGCGGGGGGCCCCCGAGGAACAGATACGCAGTATTTT. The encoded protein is CASSFEGAGGPRGTDTQYF. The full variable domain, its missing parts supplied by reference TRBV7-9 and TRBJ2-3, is DTGVSQNPRHKITKRGQNVTFRCDPISEHNRLYWYRQTLGQGPEFLTYFQNEAQLEKSRLLSDRFSAERPKGSFSTLEIQRTEQGDSAMYLCASSFEGAGGPRGTDTQYFGPGTRLTVL.

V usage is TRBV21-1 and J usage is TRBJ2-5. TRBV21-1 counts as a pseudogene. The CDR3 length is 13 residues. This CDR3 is CASSSLGSETQYF. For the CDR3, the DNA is TGTGCCAGCAGCTCCTTGGGGTCAGAGACCCAGTACTTC.

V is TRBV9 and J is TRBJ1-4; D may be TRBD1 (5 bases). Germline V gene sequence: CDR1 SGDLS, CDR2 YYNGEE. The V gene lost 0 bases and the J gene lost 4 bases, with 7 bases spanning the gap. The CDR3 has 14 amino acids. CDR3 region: CASSVAGSNEKLFF. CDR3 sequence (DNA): TGTGCCAGCAGCGTAGCAGGGAGTAATGAAAAACTGTTTTTT. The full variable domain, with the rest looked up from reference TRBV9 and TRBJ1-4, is DSGVTQTPKHLITATGQRVTLRCSPRSGDLSVYWYQQSLDQGLQFLIQYYNGEERAKGNILERFSAQQFPDLHSELNLSSLELGDSALYFCASSVAGSNEKLFFGSGTQLSVL.

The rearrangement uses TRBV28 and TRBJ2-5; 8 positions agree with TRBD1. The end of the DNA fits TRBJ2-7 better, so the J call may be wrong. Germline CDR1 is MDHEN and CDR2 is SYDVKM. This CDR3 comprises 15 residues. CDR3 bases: TGTGCCAGCAGTCGGGGACAGGCCCGATCCTACGAGCAGTACTTC. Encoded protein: CASSRGQARSYEQYF.

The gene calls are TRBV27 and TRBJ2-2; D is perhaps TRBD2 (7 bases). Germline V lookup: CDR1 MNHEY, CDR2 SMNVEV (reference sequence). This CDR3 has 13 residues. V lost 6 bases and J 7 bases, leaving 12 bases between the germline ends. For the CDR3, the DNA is TGTGCCAGCAGCCGGAGGGGGGGCGGGGAGCTGTTTTTT. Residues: CASSRRGGGELFF.

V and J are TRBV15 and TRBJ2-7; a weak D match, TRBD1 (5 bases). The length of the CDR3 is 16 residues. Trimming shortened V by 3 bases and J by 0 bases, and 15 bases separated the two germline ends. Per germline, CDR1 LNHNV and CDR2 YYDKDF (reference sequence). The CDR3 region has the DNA TGTGCCACCAGCAGTAGGTCTCAGGGAAGCTCCTACGAGCAGTACTTC. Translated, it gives CATSSRSQGSSYEQYF.

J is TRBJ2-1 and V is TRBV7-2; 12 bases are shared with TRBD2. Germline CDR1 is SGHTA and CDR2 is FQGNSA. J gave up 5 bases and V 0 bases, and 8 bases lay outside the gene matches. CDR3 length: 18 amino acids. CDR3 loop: CASSLAGLAGGPHNEQFF. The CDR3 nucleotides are TGTGCCAGCAGCTTAGCGGGGCTAGCGGGAGGGCCCCACAATGAGCAGTTCTTC. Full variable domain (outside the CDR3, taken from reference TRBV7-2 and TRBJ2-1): GAGVSQSPSNKVTEKGKDVELRCDPISGHTALYWYRQSLGQGLEFLIYFQGNSAPDKSGLPSDRFSAERTGGSVSTLTIQRTQQEDSAVYLCASSLAGLAGGPHNEQFFGPGTRLTVL.

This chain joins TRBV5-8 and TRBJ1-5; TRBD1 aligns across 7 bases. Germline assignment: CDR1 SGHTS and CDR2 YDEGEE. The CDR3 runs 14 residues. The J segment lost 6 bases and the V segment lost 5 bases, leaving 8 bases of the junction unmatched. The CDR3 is CASRDRQGTQPQHF. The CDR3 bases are TGTGCCAGCAGGGACCGACAGGGTACTCAGCCCCAGCATTTT.

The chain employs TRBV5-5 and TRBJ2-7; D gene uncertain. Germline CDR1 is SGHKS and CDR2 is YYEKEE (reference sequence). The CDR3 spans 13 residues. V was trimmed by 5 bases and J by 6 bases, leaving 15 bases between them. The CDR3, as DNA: TGTGCCAGCAGTCTTGGCCGGGTCCTCGAGCAGTACTTC. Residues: CASSLGRVLEQYF.